The rows below give T cell receptor beta chains drawn from one sample of a study of cytomegalovirus exposure and HLA in healthy donors. The repertoire was sequenced with immunoSEQ multiplex PCR; TCRdb's copy has only in-frame clones and lacks some. The specimen's table records 77,000 or so clones. The sequenced material came from PBMCs. The receptor source for this set is a man aged 25 to 40 in good health and CMV-seronegative. CDR3s include the opening cysteine and the closing phenylalanine or tryptophan. A D gene is named only where the DNA matches it firmly.

TRBJ2-2 TRBD1 TRBV7-6 CASSQGQGRNTGELFF
TRBJ2-7 TRBD1 TRBV19 CASSIGKGGALGF
TRBJ2-5 - TRBV4-1 CASSQDGGETQYF
TRBJ2-1 - TRBV4-3 CASSQELESYNEQFF
TRBJ2-5 TRBD2 TRBV5-1 CASSLGASGEETQYF
TRBJ2-7 TRBD1 TRBV6-5 CASSYTGQGFSYEQYF
TRBJ1-1 TRBD1 TRBV25-1 CASSGQGIRGPNTEAFF
TRBJ2-7 TRBD1 TRBV5-1 CASSYGGQAYEQYF
TRBJ2-1 TRBD2 TRBV4-1 CASSRYGLAGEAYNEQFF
TRBJ1-6 - TRBV6-5 CASSSPDTSPLHF
TRBJ1-2 - TRBV7-2 CASSLFELGYTF
TRBJ1-1 - TRBV29-1 CSGAKEPNTEAFF
TRBJ2-1 - TRBV11-3 CASSRRNSGPYNEQFF
TRBJ1-6 - TRBV27 CASSLYNSPLHF
TRBJ2-2 TRBD2 TRBV5-1 CASSLEGGAGELFF
TRBJ2-2 - TRBV30 CAWGGSNTGELFF
TRBJ2-2 TRBD2 TRBV7-8 CASSPRLAGVVGELFF
TRBJ1-1 TRBD1 TRBV7-3 CASSLTQGADEAFF
TRBJ1-2 - TRBV11-2 CASSPAGREGGYTF
TRBJ2-1 - TRBV30 CAWSAGSGSYNEQFF
TRBJ2-7 - TRBV2 CASGTGRYEQYF
TRBJ1-2 - TRBV6-1 CASSEGIRGSFLYGYTF
TRBJ2-1 TRBD1 TRBV5-1 CASSLGQGNEQFF
TRBJ2-1 TRBD1 TRBV7-9 CASSSGQGAYNEQFF
TRBJ1-1 - TRBV7-9 CASSLQGQGNTEAFF
TRBJ1-2 TRBD1 TRBV5-1 CASSLRQGREYGYTF
TRBJ2-7 - TRBV27 CASSLLGGKQYF
TRBJ1-5 - TRBV29-1 CSVGGGGGNQPQHF
TRBJ1-3 - TRBV7-6 CASSSPGEGNTIYF
TRBJ1-2 - TRBV7-9 CASSLYDPGGYTF
TRBJ2-3 TRBD1 TRBV2 CASSEGVTGGATDTQYF
TRBJ1-2 - TRBV9 CASTPLGGDTNYGYTF
TRBJ2-7 - TRBV5-1 CASSFLGQGYEQYF
TRBJ2-7 - TRBV6-5 CASSYGGDYEQYF
TRBJ1-2 - TRBV5-4 CASSSSGQETHGYTF
TRBJ1-5 - TRBV6-1 CASNTAGPHQPQHF
TRBJ2-1 - TRBV30 CAWSDPYRVAYNEQFF
TRBJ1-2 - TRBV7-2 CASSSPWEGFYGYTF
TRBJ2-7 - TRBV4-1 CVSSPGFTGYEQYF
TRBJ1-2 - TRBV5-4 CASSFTTEDGYTF
TRBJ1-6 - TRBV7-9 CASSRRSYNSPLHF
TRBJ2-3 TRBD2 TRBV7-9 CASSSQLAVTDTQYF